The present entry profiles one T cell receptor (beta chain) with its context. Antigen specificity is unknown. V was clipped by 4 bases and J by 4 bases; unmatched bases: 15. This CDR3 comprises 17 residues. Germline assignment: CDR1 SGHNT and CDR2 YYREEE (reference sequence). The sample belongs to a study of PD-1 blockade in mismatch repair-deficient tumors. The wider study: Enrolled about 2012-2016, patients had progressing, pretreated mismatch repair-deficient cancers of 11 to 13 types. Study-wide findings and caveats: Rapid post-treatment expansion, then contraction, generally preceding radiologic response, marked tumor-resident clones.

The repertoire was sequenced with immunoSEQ multiplex PCR; TCRdb's copy has only in-frame clones and lacks some. Seen here are just under 65,000 clones, around 88% observed once, and the top ten hold more than 11%. TCRs were sequenced from a few patients responding to pembrolizumab. The chain uses TRBV5-4 and TRBJ2-5, with 8 bases fitting TRBD2. The specimen was peripheral blood, collected 52 weeks after starting pembrolizumab. The clonotype was recovered from an adult with mismatch repair-deficient cancer. CDR3 protein: CASSPWGVSGSPETQYF. As DNA, the CDR3 is TGTGCCAGCAGCCCTTGGGGGGTAAGCGGGAGTCCAGAGACCCAGTACTTC.